This T cell receptor beta chain was recovered during a study of T cells in Graves' hyperthyroidism and ophthalmopathy. Across the study: Prior to any treatment, at the point of initial diagnosis, peripheral blood was collected. Broader study findings: Blood also showed most of the thyroid clonotypes that were expanded above 0.001.

With V trimmed by 10 bases and J by 7 bases, 14 bases remained unmatched. The CDR3 sequence is 16 residues long. Germline CDR1 reads ENHRY; CDR2 reads SYGVKD. RNA transcripts served as the template for amplifying TCR beta CDR3 regions. RT-PCR in the first round (using the HTBI primer set) targeted the TCR CDR3. From the multiplex PCR reads, TCRdb called clonotypes with MiXCR, one entry per CDR3 protein. Seen here are about 420,000 distinct CDR3 sequences, roughly 15% observed once, and the top ten hold approximately 5.8%. A few counts support this clonotype. Its antigen is currently unknown. This chain uses TRBV10-3 with TRBJ2-1; 12 bases fit TRBD2. The sequencing sample was made of blood. This TCR was recovered from a woman younger than 35 with Graves' hyperthyroidism. The CDR3 DNA follows: TGTGCCACCTTCTCTAGAGGGACTAGCGGGTGGAATGAGCAGTTCTTC. Its translation is CATFSRGTSGWNEQFF.